This is a list of T cell receptor beta chains from one sample in a study of CD8+ T cells in alopecia areata. Using immunoSEQ multiplex PCR, the repertoire was profiled, and TCRdb retains in-frame clones only, with some absent. In the table there are approximately 280,000 clones, 58% of which are singletons. This sample comprised CD4+ T cells sorted from blood, obtained at week 24, from a patient treated with tofacitinib. The receptor set was obtained from a human donor with alopecia areata. The CDR3 runs from the conserved cysteine through the conserved F or W. D genes are given only for firm matches. Size is stated for part of the rows, as once, few or many counts, or as a class when the clone is expanded.

v_call	clone_size	j_call	d_call	cdr3_nt	cdr3_aa
TRBV29-1	.	TRBJ2-1	.	TGCAGCGTTGGGCAGGGCTACATCAATGAGCAGTTCTTC	CSVGQGYINEQFF
TRBV30	.	TRBJ1-6	.	TGTGCCTGGACCGGACTGGGGAATTCACCCCTCCACTTT	CAWTGLGNSPLHF
TRBV15	once	TRBJ2-5	TRBD2	TGTGCCACCAGCAGAGTTGCGGGGGGGCCTGAGGAGACCCAGTACTTC	CATSRVAGGPEETQYF
TRBV5-1	.	TRBJ2-3	TRBD2	TGCGCCAGCCGAGAGGGCGGGGGGTCAGATACGCAGTATTTT	CASREGGGSDTQYF
TRBV30	.	TRBJ1-4	.	TGTGCCTGGAGTGCTGCCAATGAAAAACTGTTTTTT	CAWSAANEKLFF
TRBV4-2	.	TRBJ2-5	.	TGTGCCAGCAGCCCTACCCCCGGAGAGACCCAGTACTTC	CASSPTPGETQYF
TRBV18	.	TRBJ2-5	.	TGTGCCAGCCGTAAGACGCAGGGGGAGACCCAGTACTTC	CASRKTQGETQYF
TRBV29-1	.	TRBJ2-7	TRBD1	TGCAGCGTTACGAGGACAGGCTTTTACGAGCAGTACTTC	CSVTRTGFYEQYF
TRBV30	.	TRBJ2-5	TRBD1	TGTGCCTGGGCCCGACAGGGCTTCCAAGAGACCCAGTACTTC	CAWARQGFQETQYF
TRBV5-1	.	TRBJ2-7	.	TGCGCCAGCGGCACCCGGACAGCCACCTACGAGCAGTACTTC	CASGTRTATYEQYF
TRBV4-3	.	TRBJ1-1	.	TGCGCCAGCAGCCAAGAGGGGTCTGAAGCTTTCTTT	CASSQEGSEAFF
TRBV30	.	TRBJ1-6	.	TGTGCCTGGAGTGTAGACCGTTCACCCCTCCACTTT	CAWSVDRSPLHF
TRBV29-1	once	TRBJ2-5	.	TGCAGCGTTGAAGAGGCGGGCAGCACCCAAGAGACCCAGTACTTC	CSVEEAGSTQETQYF
TRBV15	.	TRBJ2-5	.	TGTGCCACCAGCAGACAGGGGAGAGGAGAGACCCAGTACTTC	CATSRQGRGETQYF
TRBV4-1	.	TRBJ2-5	TRBD2	TGCGCCAGCAGCCATGGGACTAACCAAGAGACCCAGTACTTC	CASSHGTNQETQYF
TRBV18	few	TRBJ2-2	.	TGTGCCAGCTCACCACCTCAGGGGTATACCGGGGAGCTGTTTTTT	CASSPPQGYTGELFF
TRBV4-1	once	TRBJ2-7	.	TGCGCCAGCAGCCAAGCACAGGCGACCTACGAGCAGTACTTC	CASSQAQATYEQYF
TRBV5-1	.	TRBJ2-7	.	TGCGCCAGCAGCTTGGCCGTCGGGGATCGGGAGCAGTACTTC	CASSLAVGDREQYF
TRBV7-9	.	TRBJ2-5	TRBD1	TGTGCCAGCAGCGTCGGACAGGTGATGCAAGAGACCCAGTACTTC	CASSVGQVMQETQYF
TRBV19	few	TRBJ1-2	.	TGTGCCAGTAGCTCCGGGACCGTCGCTAACTATGGCTACACCTTC	CASSSGTVANYGYTF
TRBV7-9	few	TRBJ2-4	.	TGTGCCAGCAGCTTAGACGTAAATCAGAACATTCAGTACTTC	CASSLDVNQNIQYF
TRBV27	.	TRBJ1-6	.	TGTGCCAGCAAAGCCCCAGAGTTTACCTCCTATAATTCACCCCTCCACTTT	CASKAPEFTSYNSPLHF
TRBV7-2	.	TRBJ1-6	TRBD1	TGTGCCAGCGCCGAACAGGGGGGTAATAATTCACCCCTCCACTTT	CASAEQGGNNSPLHF
TRBV5-1	few	TRBJ2-5	.	TGCGCCAGCAGCTTGGTACCAGCAGAGACCCAGTACTTC	CASSLVPAETQYF
TRBV19	.	TRBJ1-2	TRBD1	TGTGCCAGTAGTCCAACAGGGGACTATGGCTACACCTTC	CASSPTGDYGYTF
TRBV7-2	.	TRBJ1-2	.	TGTGCCAGCAGCTCTACTTGGGTCAGTCACTATGGCTACACCTTC	CASSSTWVSHYGYTF
TRBV29-1	few	TRBJ1-1	TRBD1	TGCAGCGCCCAACAGGGGGCCGACACTGAAGCTTTCTTT	CSAQQGADTEAFF
TRBV15	.	TRBJ2-5	.	TGTGCCACCAGCCTCAGCCAAGAGACCCAGTACTTC	CATSLSQETQYF
TRBV7-2	.	TRBJ2-3	.	TGTGCCAGCAGCCCTCTTTTCACAGATACGCAGTATTTT	CASSPLFTDTQYF
TRBV7-2	.	TRBJ2-5	.	TGTGCCAGCAGCTTAATTTACGGGGGGCCTCAAGAGACCCAGTACTTC	CASSLIYGGPQETQYF
TRBV13	.	TRBJ2-6	.	TGTGCCAGCAGCTTTTCATTCCAACGGGCGTCTGGGGCCAACGTCCTGACTTTC	CASSFSFQRASGANVLTF
TRBV6-4	.	TRBJ1-6	.	TGTGCCAGCAGTGACTCGAACAGGGAAAATTCACCCCTCCACTTT	CASSDSNRENSPLHF
TRBV15	many	TRBJ2-2	TRBD1	TGTGCCACCAGCGACAGGGAAATGGGCACCGGGGAGCTGTTTTTT	CATSDREMGTGELFF
TRBV30	few	TRBJ1-2	.	TGTGCCTGGAAGAGGGGGGCAGGGTATGGCTACACCTTC	CAWKRGAGYGYTF
TRBV5-6	.	TRBJ2-3	TRBD2	TGTGCCAGCAGCTTGTCGGGGGGACGCACAGATACGCAGTATTTT	CASSLSGGRTDTQYF
TRBV9	few	TRBJ1-2	.	TGTGCCAGCAGCGTAGGAATAGGGACAAGTGGCTACACCTTC	CASSVGIGTSGYTF
TRBV7-9	.	TRBJ1-5	.	TGTGCCAGCAGCTTAGGCACAGGGTTGAGTCAGCCCCAGCATTTT	CASSLGTGLSQPQHF
TRBV10-3	.	TRBJ2-3	.	TGTGCCATCAGCCCCGGAGCGGGTACGCAGTATTTT	CAISPGAGTQYF
TRBV15	.	TRBJ1-5	.	TGTGCCACCAGCAGAGATTCTCAGCCCCAGCATTTT	CATSRDSQPQHF
TRBV27	.	TRBJ1-5	TRBD1	TGTGCCAGCAGGGCGGGACAGGGGCCGGGTGGGCCCCAGCATTTT	CASRAGQGPGGPQHF
TRBV19	.	TRBJ1-1	.	TGTGCCAGTAGTCTTCGCCCCACAAGGGAGGCTTTCTTT	CASSLRPTREAFF
TRBV6-6	.	TRBJ2-2	.	TGTGCCAGCAGGGGACTTTGGGGAGCCGGGGAGCTGTTTTTT	CASRGLWGAGELFF
TRBV30	.	TRBJ2-7	.	TGTGCCTGGAGTGTCTCTTCAGGGTACGAGCAGTACTTC	CAWSVSSGYEQYF
TRBV5-1	.	TRBJ2-1	TRBD2	TGCGCCAGCAGCACTAGCGCGACCTACAATGAGCAGTTCTTC	CASSTSATYNEQFF
TRBV6-5	.	TRBJ2-1	TRBD2	TGTGCCAGCAGTCGCGCGGTAGCGGGGGGGAGTGAGCAGTTCTTC	CASSRAVAGGSEQFF
TRBV7-3	few	TRBJ2-1	.	TGTGCCAGCAGCTTAACCATGACTCCCACCAATGAGCAGTTCTTC	CASSLTMTPTNEQFF
TRBV9	.	TRBJ2-3	.	TGTGCCAGCAGCCCACGGACCGCCAGCACAGATACGCAGTATTTT	CASSPRTASTDTQYF
TRBV9	.	TRBJ1-5	.	TGTGCCAGCAGCGTAGAGGTGAATCAGCCCCAGCATTTT	CASSVEVNQPQHF
TRBV5-1	few	TRBJ2-7	TRBD1	TGCGCCAGCAGCTTGGAACAGGGGAGATACGAGCAGTACTTC	CASSLEQGRYEQYF
TRBV28	few	TRBJ2-7	.	TGTGCCAGCAGTTTATCGACGACAGGTCAGGCCCTCTACGAGCAGTACTTC	CASSLSTTGQALYEQYF
TRBV30	few	TRBJ2-6	.	TGTGCCTGGAAGCCTGGGGCCAACGTCCTGACTTTC	CAWKPGANVLTF
TRBV9	.	TRBJ2-1	TRBD2	TGTGCCAGCAGCGCCCGATCGGGAGGGTACGGCGCTGAGCAGTTCTTC	CASSARSGGYGAEQFF
TRBV7-3	few	TRBJ2-3	.	TGTGCCAGCAGCCTAACGCGGTCGGATACGCAGTATTTT	CASSLTRSDTQYF
TRBV4-1	once	TRBJ2-5	.	TGCGCCAGCAGCCAAGTTAGGATCTTGGGGACCCAGTACTTC	CASSQVRILGTQYF
TRBV25-1	.	TRBJ2-5	TRBD1	TGTGCCAGCAGTGAAGGGACAGGGGAAGAGACCCAGTACTTC	CASSEGTGEETQYF